These 2 T cell receptor beta chains were all obtained from the same sample, sequenced in a study of blood T cell repertoires in COVID-19. Sequencing was performed with immunoSEQ multiplex PCR; in TCRdb, only in-frame clones are kept and a portion is missing. The sample includes around 280,000 clones, nearly 90% of them seen just once. Sample: PBMCs or T cells enriched from blood (not recorded which). The receptors originated from a woman younger than 35 with acute COVID-19.

The CDR3: CASSLEFLTGELFF. CDR3 DNA: TGTGCCAGCAGCTTGGAGTTTTTGACCGGGGAGCTGTTTTTT. The J gene is TRBJ2-2, the V gene TRBV7-2; D uncertain. The CDR3 covers 14 residues. Trimming cost V 3 bases and J 5 bases, with 10 bases left between them. CDR1 and CDR2 from the germline V gene are SGHTA and FQGNSA. The complete variable domain, with remaining parts taken from reference TRBV7-2 and TRBJ2-2, reads GAGVSQSPSNKVTEKGKDVELRCDPISGHTALYWYRQSLGQGLEFLIYFQGNSAPDKSGLPSDRFSAERTGGSVSTLTIQRTQQEDSAVYLCASSLEFLTGELFFGEGSRLTVL.

The gene calls are TRBV4-1 and TRBJ2-2; D is uncertain. The CDR3 is made up of 13 amino acids. Trimming stripped 4 bases from V and 5 bases from J, with 8 bases between. CDR1 and CDR2 from the germline V gene are MGHRA and YSYEKL. This CDR3 is CASSPTKTGELFF. The CDR3 nucleotides read TGCGCCAGCAGCCCGACAAAAACCGGGGAGCTGTTTTTT.